These T cell receptor beta chains were read from a single sample in a study of T-cell reconstitution after alpha-beta-depleted transplantation in children. TCRdb recomputed calls from the PCR reads with MiXCR, one row per CDR3 protein. The data hold 300,000 to 400,000 distinct CDR3 sequences, with around 25% observed a single time. The starting material was PBMCs, mostly from graft donor cells, obtained 180 days after TCRalphabeta/CD19-depleted stem cell transplant. The receptor set was obtained from a male patient aged 10 to 17 who had a stem cell transplant for acute lymphoblastic leukemia, so the T cells may come from the graft donor. Both conserved end residues are part of each CDR3. The D gene is left open where the match is weak. Size tells how often a clone was seen (once, few, many) or the class of an expanded clone, and some rows leave it out.

cdr3_length d_call j_call clone_size v_call cdr3_aa cdr3_nt
12 NA TRBJ2-5 many TRBV27 CASSWYQETQYF TGTGCCAGCAGTTGGTACCAAGAGACCCAGTACTTC
14 NA TRBJ2-7 NA TRBV7-7 CASSKQGETGEQYF TGTGCCAGCAGCAAACAGGGAGAAACTGGAGAGCAGTACTTC
16 NA TRBJ2-3 NA TRBV4-1 CASSQDGGRRTDTQYF TGCGCCAGCAGCCAAGATGGGGGGAGAAGGACAGATACGCAGTATTTT
15 TRBD1 TRBJ2-3 many TRBV6-5 CASSSGTASTDTQYF TGTGCCAGCAGTTCCGGGACAGCAAGCACAGATACGCAGTATTTT
15 TRBD2 TRBJ2-1 few TRBV7-2 CASSLGGLAGVGQFF TGTGCCAGCAGCTTAGGGGGACTAGCGGGAGTGGGACAGTTCTTC
17 NA TRBJ2-1 once TRBV3-1 CASSQSLKSGRSNEQFF TGTGCCAGCAGCCAATCGTTGAAGAGCGGTAGGAGCAATGAGCAGTTCTTC
15 TRBD1 TRBJ2-7 NA TRBV5-1 CASSEGQGAFYEQYF TGCGCCAGCAGCGAAGGACAGGGGGCCTTCTACGAGCAGTACTTC
15 NA TRBJ2-7 few TRBV7-8 CASSFLGGGPDEQYF TGTGCCAGCAGCTTTTTAGGGGGAGGTCCCGACGAGCAGTACTTC
13 TRBD2 TRBJ2-5 NA TRBV20-1 CSAETSGQETQYF TGCAGTGCTGAGACTAGCGGCCAAGAGACCCAGTACTTC
16 TRBD2 TRBJ2-1 few TRBV2 CASSEVGGSSYNEQFF TGTGCCAGCAGCGAGGTAGGCGGGAGCTCCTACAATGAGCAGTTCTTC
16 TRBD2 TRBJ2-1 few TRBV5-1 CASSPRGKREANEQFF TGCGCCAGCAGCCCCCGGGGGAAGCGGGAAGCCAATGAGCAGTTCTTC
13 NA TRBJ2-7 NA TRBV12-3/TRBV12-4 CASSPDTRYEQYF TGTGCCAGCAGTCCCGATACCCGATACGAGCAGTACTTC
15 TRBD1 TRBJ2-1 few TRBV4-1 CASSQEGGQVNEQFF TGCGCCAGCAGCCAAGAAGGGGGCCAGGTGAATGAGCAGTTCTTC
15 NA TRBJ1-1 NA TRBV12-3/TRBV12-4 CASSGLINANTEAFF TGTGCCAGCAGTGGTTTAATCAATGCCAACACTGAAGCTTTCTTT
15 TRBD2 TRBJ2-1 NA TRBV7-8 CATSHGGGPHNEQFF TGTGCCACCTCACATGGGGGAGGGCCACATAATGAGCAGTTCTTC
21 NA TRBJ2-5 NA TRBV6-2/TRBV6-3 CASSSPWAFGRGNFLRETQYF TGTGCCAGCAGCTCCCCTTGGGCGTTCGGGAGAGGTAATTTCCTGAGAGAGACCCAGTACTTC
15 NA TRBJ2-2 NA TRBV7-9 CASSLVASNTGELFF TGTGCCAGCAGCTTAGTCGCCTCGAACACCGGGGAGCTGTTTTTT
15 NA TRBJ2-6 few TRBV5-1 CASSLTDSGANVLTF TGCGCCAGCAGCTTGACAGACTCTGGGGCCAACGTCCTGACTTTC
14 NA TRBJ2-7 many TRBV5-1 CASSPGTGAYEQYF TGCGCCAGCAGCCCCGGGACTGGGGCCTACGAGCAGTACTTC
17 NA TRBJ2-1 few TRBV7-7 CASSFKGTGPSYNEQFF TGTGCCAGCAGCTTTAAGGGAACAGGGCCCTCCTACAATGAGCAGTTCTTC
17 TRBD2 TRBJ2-3 NA TRBV7-3 CASSWGGLAGGSDTQYF TGTGCCAGCAGCTGGGGGGGACTAGCGGGAGGGTCAGATACGCAGTATTTT
14 NA TRBJ2-1 NA TRBV4-1 CASSRTFSDSEQFF TGCGCCAGCAGCCGGACTTTTTCGGATAGTGAGCAGTTCTTC
13 NA TRBJ2-2 few TRBV3-1 CASSPTMVGELFF TGTGCCAGCAGCCCCACAATGGTCGGGGAGCTGTTTTTT
16 NA TRBJ1-1 many TRBV9 CASSPRVWEPGTEAFF TGTGCCAGCAGCCCCCGCGTCTGGGAGCCGGGCACTGAAGCTTTCTTT
15 TRBD2 TRBJ2-1 NA TRBV9 CASSALAGDYNEQFF TGTGCCAGCAGCGCCCTAGCGGGAGATTACAATGAGCAGTTCTTC
14 NA TRBJ1-1 NA TRBV5-1 CASSSDRTNTEAFF TGCGCCAGCAGCTCCGACAGAACGAACACTGAAGCTTTCTTT
15 NA TRBJ2-7 few TRBV7-6 CASSLLTRSPYEQYF TGTGCCAGCAGCTTATTGACTAGATCCCCCTACGAGCAGTACTTC
14 NA TRBJ2-1 NA TRBV4-1 CASSHLGARNEQFF TGCGCCAGCAGCCACCTGGGGGCTCGCAATGAGCAGTTCTTC
14 TRBD1 TRBJ2-5 few TRBV27 CASSSRGRVETQYF TGTGCCAGCAGTTCGAGGGGGCGCGTGGAGACCCAGTACTTC
16 TRBD2 TRBJ2-3 NA TRBV2 CASSGQEAGLFRRPYF TGTGCCAGCAGTGGGCAGGAGGCGGGACTATTCCGGCGTCCGTATTTT
12 NA TRBJ2-5 NA TRBV6-5 CASRDAGETQYF TGTGCCAGCAGGGATGCTGGAGAGACCCAGTACTTC
15 NA TRBJ1-1 few TRBV7-3 CASSPGDLPNTEAFF TGTGCCAGCAGCCCGGGGGACCTGCCGAACACTGAAGCTTTCTTT
14 NA TRBJ1-1 few TRBV5-1 CASSFRHMNTEAFF TGCGCCAGCAGCTTCCGACACATGAACACTGAAGCTTTCTTT
14 TRBD1 TRBJ2-7 few TRBV15 CATSMGTGYYEQYF TGTGCCACCAGCATGGGGACAGGGTACTACGAGCAGTACTTC
15 TRBD2 TRBJ2-5 few TRBV12-3/TRBV12-4 CASSYPGGSSQTQYF TGTGCCAGCAGTTACCCGGGCGGGAGCAGTCAGACCCAGTACTTC
14 TRBD1 TRBJ1-1 NA TRBV6-5 CASSFGQGATEAFF TGTGCCAGCAGTTTCGGACAGGGGGCCACTGAAGCTTTCTTT
17 TRBD2 TRBJ2-3 few TRBV5-1 CASSLPSSSGSTDTQYF TGCGCCAGCAGCTTGCCCTCATCTAGCGGGAGTACTGATACGCAGTATTTT
16 TRBD1 TRBJ1-2 few TRBV25-1 CASSESGDRGNYGYTF TGTGCCAGCAGTGAATCAGGAGACAGGGGTAATTATGGCTACACCTTC
12 TRBD2 TRBJ2-7 few TRBV5-1 CASRAGAYEQYF TGCGCCAGCCGAGCGGGAGCCTACGAGCAGTACTTC
16 TRBD1 TRBJ1-3 NA TRBV5-6 CASSRTDRDLGNTIYF TGTGCCAGCAGCCGCACCGACAGGGACTTAGGAAACACCATATATTTT
18 TRBD2 TRBJ2-3 NA TRBV5-1 CASSSGGMSSGTRDTQYF TGCGCCAGCAGCTCCGGGGGAATGTCTAGCGGAACCAGGGATACGCAGTATTTT
15 NA TRBJ2-7 few TRBV4-1 CASSQGGLARYEQYF TGCGCCAGCAGCCAGGGCGGCCTAGCGAGGTACGAGCAGTACTTC
15 TRBD2 TRBJ2-7 few TRBV15 CATSRDAGGSYEQYF TGTGCCACCAGCAGAGACGCGGGGGGCTCCTACGAGCAGTACTTC
14 TRBD1 TRBJ1-2 NA TRBV27 CASSLSGTGYRYTF TGTGCCAGCAGTTTATCCGGGACAGGGTATAGATACACCTTC
12 TRBD1 TRBJ1-6 NA TRBV10-3 CAIGQGDSPLHF TGTGCCATAGGACAGGGGGATTCACCCCTCCACTTT
13 NA TRBJ2-1 NA TRBV27 CASSSPSGHEQFF TGTGCCAGCAGTTCCCCCAGTGGTCATGAGCAGTTCTTC
16 TRBD1 TRBJ2-5 NA TRBV5-1 CASTVVLPGQGKTQYF TGCGCCAGCACTGTTGTCCTGCCGGGACAGGGCAAGACCCAGTACTTC
17 NA TRBJ2-3 NA TRBV9 CASSVGSPWKGTDTQYF TGTGCCAGCAGCGTAGGGTCCCCCTGGAAGGGCACAGATACGCAGTATTTT
17 NA TRBJ2-1 few TRBV20-1 CSAPPGLGLSSYNEQFF TGCAGTGCCCCACCGGGACTGGGCTTAAGCTCCTACAATGAGCAGTTCTTC
15 NA TRBJ2-1 NA TRBV5-1 CASSPGAGVYNEQFF TGCGCCAGCAGTCCTGGGGCAGGGGTCTACAATGAGCAGTTCTTC
14 TRBD1 TRBJ1-2 NA TRBV6-5 CASSTGTGDFSYTF TGTGCCAGCAGTACTGGGACAGGGGATTTCTCCTACACCTTC
15 TRBD1 TRBJ2-4 few TRBV19 CASSMVAGGLNIQYF TGTGCCAGTAGTATGGTGGCAGGGGGATTAAACATTCAGTACTTC
12 NA TRBJ2-7 few TRBV3-1 CASSRGAREQYF TGTGCCAGCAGCCGGGGAGCGAGGGAGCAGTACTTC
15 TRBD2 TRBJ2-1 NA TRBV5-1 CASSSSTSGHNEQFF TGCGCCAGCAGCTCCTCGACTAGCGGACACAATGAGCAGTTCTTC
15 TRBD1 TRBJ2-3 once TRBV7-8 CASSPPDRGTDTQYF TGTGCCAGCAGCCCGCCGGACAGGGGAACAGATACGCAGTATTTT
17 NA TRBJ2-6 NA TRBV5-1 CASSLVGPSSGANVLTF TGCGCCAGCAGCTTGGTCGGGCCGAGCTCTGGGGCCAACGTCCTGACTTTC
15 TRBD2 TRBJ2-5 NA TRBV20-1 CSARRGGRAKETQYF TGCAGTGCTAGAAGGGGCGGGAGGGCCAAAGAGACCCAGTACTTC
15 NA TRBJ1-4 few TRBV20-1 CSAIGRPGEPEKLFF TGCAGTGCTATCGGCCGACCAGGGGAACCTGAAAAACTGTTTTTT
13 NA TRBJ2-6 few TRBV4-1 CASSQGWGTVLTF TGCGCCAGCAGCCAGGGGTGGGGGACCGTCCTGACTTTC